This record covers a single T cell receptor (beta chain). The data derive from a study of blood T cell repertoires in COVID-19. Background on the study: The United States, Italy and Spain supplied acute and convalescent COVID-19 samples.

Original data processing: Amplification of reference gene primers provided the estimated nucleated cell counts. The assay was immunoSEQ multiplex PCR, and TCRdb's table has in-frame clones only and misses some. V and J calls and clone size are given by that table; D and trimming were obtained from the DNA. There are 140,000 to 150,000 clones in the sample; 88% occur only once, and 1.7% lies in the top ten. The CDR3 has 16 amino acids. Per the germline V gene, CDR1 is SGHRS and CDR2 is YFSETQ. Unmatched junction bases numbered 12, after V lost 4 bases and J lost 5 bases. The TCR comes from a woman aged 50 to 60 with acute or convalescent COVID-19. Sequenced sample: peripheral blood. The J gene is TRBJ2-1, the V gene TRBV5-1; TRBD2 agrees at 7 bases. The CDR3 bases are TGCGCCAGCAGCCCAATTCGGCTAGCGGAGAACAATGAGCAGTTCTTC. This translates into CASSPIRLAENNEQFF.